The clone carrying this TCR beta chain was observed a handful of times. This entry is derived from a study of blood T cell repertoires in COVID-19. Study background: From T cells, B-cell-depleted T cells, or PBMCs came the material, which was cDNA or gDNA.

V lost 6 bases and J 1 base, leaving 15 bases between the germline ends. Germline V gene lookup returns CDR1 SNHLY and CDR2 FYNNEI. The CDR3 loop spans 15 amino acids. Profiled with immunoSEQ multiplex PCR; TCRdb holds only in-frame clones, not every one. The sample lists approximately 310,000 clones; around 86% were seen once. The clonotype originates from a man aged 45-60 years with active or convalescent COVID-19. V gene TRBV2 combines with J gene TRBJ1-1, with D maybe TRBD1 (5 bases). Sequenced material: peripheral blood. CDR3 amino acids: CASSLGALPNTEAFF. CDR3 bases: TGTGCCAGCAGCCTAGGGGCCCTCCCGAACACTGAAGCTTTCTTT.